The 21 T cell receptor beta chains in this list originate from one sample, sequenced in a study of T cell responses to AZD1222 COVID-19 vaccine. TCRdb keeps only in-frame clones here, not all; method: immunoSEQ multiplex PCR. The sample gives about 140,000 clones, around 90% of which show up once; roughly 1.3% is in the top ten. The starting material was peripheral blood, obtained on day 0 of AZD1222 vaccination. These receptors originate from an adult in good health.

J is TRBJ1-1 and V is TRBV24-1; D possibly corresponds to TRBD1 (5 bases). The length of the CDR3 is 13 residues. Germline assignment: CDR1 KGHDR and CDR2 SFDVKD. Between the trimmed V and J ends, which lost 2 bases and 8 bases, there was a span of 11 bases. The CDR3 here is CATSDSQGREAFF. The CDR3 coding sequence is TGTGCCACCAGTGATTCCCAGGGAAGAGAAGCTTTCTTT.

The rearrangement uses TRBV27 and TRBJ2-7; D gene unclear. Germline V gives CDR1 MNHEY, CDR2 SMNVEV (reference sequence). Trimming cost V 4 bases and J 3 bases, with 7 bases left between them. CDR3 size: 12 residues. The CDR3 DNA reads TGTGCCAGCAGTTCGGACCTCTACGAGCAGTACTTC. Translating gives CASSSDLYEQYF.

This clone is a singleton in its sample. The V call is TRBV6-5, the J call TRBJ1-1; D is uncertain. The CDR3 is 12 amino acids. Germline values: CDR1 MNHEY, CDR2 SVGAGI. The V gene lost 7 bases and the J gene lost 3 bases, with 9 bases spanning the gap. In DNA, the CDR3 is TGTGCCAGCATCGGGGTGTACACTGAAGCTTTCTTT. It codes for CASIGVYTEAFF.

This chain connects TRBV4-3 to TRBJ1-1; unclear D gene. The CDR3 covers 15 residues. With 3 bases removed from V and 1 base from J, the gap between germline ends came to 12 bases. The germline CDR1 and CDR2 sequences are LGHNA and YSLEER. The CDR3 loop is CASSHSMDGNTEAFF. In DNA, the CDR3 is TGCGCCAGCAGCCACTCGATGGACGGGAACACTGAAGCTTTCTTT.

The chain has TRBV15 and TRBJ1-2; no clear D. V shed 3 bases and J shed 3 bases, with 14 bases lying between them. CDR1 is LNHNV, CDR2 YYDKDF, per germline (reference sequence). The CDR3 extends over 15 amino acids. The CDR3 DNA reads as TGTGCCACCAGCAGGGAAGGGTCTGATCACTATGGCTACACCTTC. Translated: CATSREGSDHYGYTF.

This clone was recorded once. This sequence joins TRBV4-2 and TRBJ1-2; TRBD1 is a possible D gene (6 bases). Germline V CDR1 and CDR2: LGHNA, YNFKEQ. This CDR3 is built from 12 residues. The V end lost 10 bases, the J end lost 2 bases, and 11 bases lay between the germline ends. The CDR3 bases are TGTGCCACCTCCCAGGGGAACTATGGCTACACCTTC. Translating it yields CATSQGNYGYTF.

J is TRBJ2-1 and V is TRBV15, with D uncertain. The CDR3 consists of 11 residues. Germline V gives CDR1 LNHNV, CDR2 YYDKDF (reference sequence). Trimming removed 6 bases at V and 10 bases at J, with 10 bases between. CDR3 region: CATRGLGEQFF. For the CDR3, the DNA is TGTGCCACCAGAGGCCTAGGAGAGCAGTTCTTC.

The rearrangement joins TRBV4-3 to TRBJ1-6; D ambiguous. Germline CDR1 reads LGHNA; CDR2 reads YSLEER. V was shortened by 0 bases and J by 8 bases, with 5 bases between the two germline ends. The CDR3 runs 13 residues. CDR3 bases: TGCGCCAGCAGCCAAGATATAGATTCACCCCTCCACTTT. It encodes CASSQDIDSPLHF.

CDR3 sequence reads: CASSLGTGRGEQYF. CDR3 bases: TGTGCCAGCAGCTTGGGAACGGGAAGAGGTGAGCAGTACTTC. The chain links TRBV5-4 to TRBJ2-7, with a possible D match to TRBD2 (5 bases). This CDR3 contains 14 residues. The ends were cut back, 0 bases at V and 7 bases at J, with 14 bases in the middle. CDR1 and CDR2 from the germline V gene are SGHNT and YYREEE (reference sequence). Complete variable domain (other parts from reference TRBV5-4 and TRBJ2-7): ETGVTQSPTHLIKTRGQQVTLRCSSQSGHNTVSWYQQALGQGPQFIFQYYREEENGRGNFPPRFSGLQFPNYSSELNVNALELDDSALYLCASSLGTGRGEQYFGPGTRLTVT.

The chain combines TRBV5-5 with TRBJ2-2, with 10 bases aligning to TRBD1. CDR3 length: 19 amino acids. V lost 0 bases to trimming and J lost 1 base; unmatched junction nucleotides: 9. The germline gives CDR1 SGHKS, CDR2 YYEKEE (reference sequence). CDR3 amino acids: CASSLEAYRDRGNTGELFF. The CDR3 DNA follows: TGTGCCAGCAGCTTGGAAGCCTACCGGGACAGGGGGAACACCGGGGAGCTGTTTTTT.

The V and J genes are TRBV7-2 and TRBJ2-7; TRBD2 aligns across 14 bases. In germline, CDR1 is SGHTA, CDR2 FQGNSA. The length of the CDR3 is 15 residues. V shed 1 base and J 9 bases; nucleotides not matched to a gene: 5. The CDR3 here is CASSLGLAGGLGQYF. The CDR3 coding sequence is TGTGCCAGCAGCTTAGGACTAGCGGGGGGGCTTGGGCAGTACTTC. The whole variable domain, filled in from reference TRBV7-2 and TRBJ2-7, reads GAGVSQSPSNKVTEKGKDVELRCDPISGHTALYWYRQSLGQGLEFLIYFQGNSAPDKSGLPSDRFSAERTGGSVSTLTIQRTQQEDSAVYLCASSLGLAGGLGQYFGPGTRLTVT.

This chain connects TRBV5-6 to TRBJ2-1, with D possibly called TRBD1 or TRBD2 (5 bases each). This CDR3 is built from 13 residues. The germline V gene encodes CDR1 SGHDT and CDR2 YYEEEE. Trimming pared 4 bases from V and 6 bases from J, leaving 11 bases between. CDR3 sequence: CASSQRDGNEQFF. In nucleotides, the CDR3 is TGTGCCAGCAGCCAAAGGGACGGCAATGAGCAGTTCTTC.

V and J are TRBV25-1 and TRBJ1-2, with D possibly TRBD1 on 6 matching bases. The CDR3 runs 15 residues. V dropped 2 bases and J dropped 2 bases, with 12 bases sitting between them. Germline V CDR1 and CDR2: MGHDK, SYGVNS. For the CDR3, the DNA is TGTGCCAGCAGTGAAGGGGGCCTCACCAACTATGGCTACACCTTC. Translated, it gives CASSEGGLTNYGYTF.

The CDR3 region is CASSAYTRGYGYTF. The DNA of the CDR3 is TGTGCCAGCAGCGCATACACCCGGGGCTATGGCTACACCTTC. The chain is built from TRBV7-2 and TRBJ1-2, with no clear D. CDR3 size: 14 residues. Germline CDR1 is SGHTA and CDR2 is FQGNSA. Trimming left V 5 bases short and J 4 bases short, with 14 bases between.

Comments on this clone: One end of the junction varies from germline; a read error may be responsible. The V gene is TRBV7-7, the J gene TRBJ2-2; a weak D match, TRBD1 (7 bases). This CDR3 has 18 residues. CDR1 and CDR2 from the germline V gene are SSHAT and FNYEAQ (reference sequence). CDR3 nucleotide sequence: TGTGCTAGCAGCCCCACCCCCACAGGGGTGGCGGGGACCGGGGAGCTGTTTTTT. It codes for CASSPTPTGVAGTGELFF. Filled out from reference TRBV7-7 and TRBJ2-2, the complete variable domain reads GAGVSQSPRYKVTKRGQDVTLRCDPISSHATLYWYQQALGQGPEFLTYFNYEAQPDKSGLPSDRFSAERPEGSISTLTIQRTEQRDSAMYRCASSPTPTGVAGTGELFFGEGSRLTVL.

V is TRBV5-5 and J is TRBJ2-7; the D gene is possibly TRBD1 (6 bases). From germline, CDR1 is SGHKS and CDR2 YYEKEE (reference sequence). V was clipped by 0 bases and J by 2 bases, with 12 bases between them. CDR3 length: 15 amino acids. CDR3 sequence reads: CASSLEAGDPYEQYF. The CDR3 DNA sequence: TGTGCCAGCAGCTTGGAGGCAGGGGACCCCTACGAGCAGTACTTC. The full variable domain, rest sourced from reference TRBV5-5 and TRBJ2-7, is DAGVTQSPTHLIKTRGQQVTLRCSPISGHKSVSWYQQVLGQGPQFIFQYYEKEERGRGNFPDRFSARQFPNYSSELNVNALLLGDSALYLCASSLEAGDPYEQYFGPGTRLTVT.

V and J are TRBV10-1 and TRBJ2-7; D remains unclear. V was shortened by 5 bases and J by 1 base, with 9 bases between the two germline ends. CDR1 is WNHNN, CDR2 SYGVQD, per germline (reference sequence). The CDR3 runs to 13 residues. CDR3 coding DNA: TGCGCCAGCAGTCGCAAGGGTTCCTACGAGCAGTACTTC. This encodes CASSRKGSYEQYF.

V is TRBV30 and J is TRBJ2-7, with D tentatively TRBD1 or TRBD2 (5 bases each). The CDR3 is made up of 14 amino acids. Germline CDR1 reads GTSNPN; CDR2 reads SVGIG (reference sequence). V was clipped by 4 bases and J by 5 bases, with 18 bases between them. DNA of the CDR3: TGTGCCTGGACCCCTACTACAGGACTCCACGAGCAGTACTTC. It yields the protein CAWTPTTGLHEQYF.

The chain links TRBV3-1 (or the pseudogene TRBV3-2) to TRBJ2-7; TRBD2 matches at 9 bases. The germline gives CDR1 LGHDT, CDR2 YNNKEL (reference sequence). Losses at the gene ends were 0 bases for V and 2 bases for J; bases not matched to a gene: 8. The CDR3 runs 17 residues. In DNA form, the CDR3 reads TGTGCCAGCAGCCAAGAGGGTCTAGCGGGACAACCCTACGAGCAGTACTTC. It encodes CASSQEGLAGQPYEQYF.

V and J are TRBV4-3 and TRBJ2-2; the D gene is possibly TRBD2 (6 bases). Trimming pared 4 bases from V and 6 bases from J, leaving 21 bases between. Per the germline V gene, CDR1 is LGHNA and CDR2 is YSLEER. The CDR3 runs 17 residues. CDR3 DNA sequence: TGCGCCAGCAGCCCAAGACCCAGGACGGACTACGCCGGGGAGCTGTTTTTT. This codes for CASSPRPRTDYAGELFF.

The genes are TRBV29-1 and TRBJ1-1; no clear D gene. Germline V lookup: CDR1 SQVTM, CDR2 ANQGSEA. The CDR3 contains 16 residues. V lost 5 bases, J lost 4 bases, and 23 bases lay in between. CDR3 residues: CSVYTGRYSTGTEAFF. In nucleotides, the CDR3 is TGCAGCGTTTATACCGGACGCTATAGTACCGGCACTGAAGCTTTCTTT.